Below, 25 T cell receptor beta chains from the same sample are listed, as sequenced in a study of blood T cell repertoires in COVID-19 (dated by TCRdb to 2018 to 2021). Library preparation was by the immunoSEQ multiplex PCR assay. In its TCRdb copy, this immuneACCESS table keeps in-frame sequences only and misses some clones. Where compared with another copy, unresolved V genes explain less than half of these, and the others have no known cause. The sample table contains over 300,000 clones; only one count was recorded for about 88% of them. The ten most abundant clones make up roughly a tenth of the sample. The sequencing input was PBMCs or T cells enriched from blood (not recorded which). Every receptor here comes from a woman aged 40 to 55 who had recovered from COVID-19.

V and J are TRBV28 and TRBJ1-1; a weak D match, TRBD1 (5 bases). This CDR3 has 14 residues. The germline CDR1 and CDR2 sequences are MDHEN and SYDVKM. V lost 3 bases and J lost 3, with 11 bases in between. In DNA, the CDR3 is TGTGCCAGCAGTTTTGAACAGGAGTACACTGAAGCTTTCTTT. Its translation is CASSFEQEYTEAFF.

This chain connects TRBV6-4 to TRBJ2-1; D unresolved. Germline V CDR1 and CDR2: MRHNA, SNTAGT. The CDR3 sequence is 13 residues long. Trimming removed 2 bases at V and 5 bases at J, with 7 bases between. CDR3 DNA: TGTGCCAGCAGTGACGGGCAACACAATGAGCAGTTCTTC. Residues: CASSDGQHNEQFF.

CDR3 bases: TGTGCCAGCAGTCCCCGACTAGCGGGGGGGGTAGAGCAGTACTTC. Its translation is CASSPRLAGGVEQYF. The V gene is TRBV28, the J gene TRBJ2-7; 14 bases fit TRBD2. The junction had 7 bases not matched to a gene; V was cut back by 5 bases and J by 7 bases. CDR1 and CDR2 (germline): MDHEN, SYDVKM. The CDR3 totals 15 residues.

This rearrangement joins TRBV7-9 to TRBJ2-7; maybe TRBD2 (6 bases). Germline CDR1 is SEHNR and CDR2 is FQNEAQ (reference sequence). CDR3 length equals 13 residues. Trimming left V 5 bases short and J 5 bases short, with 13 bases between. For the CDR3, the DNA is TGTGCCAGCAGCCAAGAGGAGGGGCACGAGCAGTACTTC. Translation gives CASSQEEGHEQYF.

On this clone: In the same sample, other DNA sequences code for this CDR3. The chain carries TRBV7-2 and TRBJ2-7, with 7 bases aligning to TRBD1. V shed 5 bases, J shed 2 bases, and the junction held 6 bases outside the gene matches. CDR1 and CDR2 from the germline V gene are SGHTA and FQGNSA. The CDR3 sequence is 14 residues long. Written as DNA, the CDR3 is TGTGCCAGCAGCCTAAGACAGGGACCCTACGAGCAGTACTTC. This encodes CASSLRQGPYEQYF.

The chain carries TRBV15 and TRBJ2-7, with 10 bases matching TRBD1. V lost 2 bases and J lost 2; bases outside the gene matches: 3. Looked up from germline, CDR1 is LNHNV and CDR2 is YYDKDF (reference sequence). This CDR3 has 15 residues. The CDR3 DNA reads as TGTGCCACCAGCAGATCCGGGACAGGGGCCTACGAGCAGTACTTC. It is translated as CATSRSGTGAYEQYF.

The chain is built from TRBV6-5 and TRBJ1-5, with a tentative D call TRBD1 (6 bases). V gave up 4 bases and J gave up 7 bases, with 20 bases separating them. Germline-derived CDR1 and CDR2 are MNHEY and SVGAGI. This CDR3 contains 16 residues. CDR3 in DNA: TGTGCCAGCAGTTGCTTTCGGGGGGCCTTTAGGCAGCCCCAGCATTTT. This translates into CASSCFRGAFRQPQHF.

J is TRBJ1-1 and V is TRBV3-1 (or the pseudogene TRBV3-2), with D tentatively TRBD1 (5 bases). V lost 0 bases and J lost 5, with 10 bases in between. This CDR3 is built from 14 residues. Germline values: CDR1 LGHDT, CDR2 YNNKEL (reference sequence). The CDR3 is CASSQESRGTEAFF. The CDR3, as DNA: TGTGCCAGCAGCCAAGAGTCAAGGGGTACTGAAGCTTTCTTT.

The chain combines TRBV28 with TRBJ1-5, with D perhaps TRBD1 (6 bases). Germline V gives CDR1 MDHEN, CDR2 SYDVKM. With 4 bases removed from V and 4 bases from J, the gap between germline ends came to 14 bases. The CDR3 contains 15 residues. The CDR3 reads CASSSPGQGNQPQHF. CDR3 nucleotides: TGTGCCAGCAGTTCCCCGGGGCAGGGGAATCAGCCCCAGCATTTT. Complete variable domain (other parts from reference TRBV28 and TRBJ1-5): DVKVTQSSRYLVKRTGEKVFLECVQDMDHENMFWYRQDPGLGLRLIYFSYDVKMKEKGDIPEGYSVSREKKERFSLILESASTNQTSMYLCASSSPGQGNQPQHFGDGTRLSIL.

In nucleotides, the CDR3 is TGCAGTGCTAGTGGGACTTCTGGGGCCAACGTCCTGACTTTC. This translates into CSASGTSGANVLTF. The V and J genes are TRBV20-1 and TRBJ2-6; D perhaps matches TRBD2 (6 bases). In germline, CDR1 is DFQATT, CDR2 SNEGSKA (reference sequence). V was pared by 3 bases and J by 1 base, with 7 bases between. This CDR3 is 14 amino acids long.

V usage is TRBV19 and J usage is TRBJ2-2, with D possibly matching TRBD2 (5 bases). In germline, CDR1 is LNHDA, CDR2 SQIVND (reference sequence). Trimming left V 5 bases short and J 0 bases short, with 10 bases between. The CDR3 covers 15 residues. CDR3 protein: CASSFQAANTGELFF. The CDR3 DNA follows: TGTGCCAGTAGTTTTCAAGCGGCGAACACCGGGGAGCTGTTTTTT.

This chain uses TRBV21-1 with TRBJ1-3; the D call in the table, TRBD1, was not verified against the DNA. TRBV21-1 is designated a pseudogene. This CDR3 spans 18 amino acids. The CDR3 is CASSKGLGQGDRRNTIYF. DNA for the CDR3: TGTGCCAGCAGCAAAGGCTTGGGACAGGGGGATCGAAGAAACACCATATATTTT.

CDR3 residues: CASRRERTYEQYF. The CDR3 bases are TGTGCCAGCAGACGGGAGAGGACCTACGAGCAGTACTTC. This chain connects TRBV2 to TRBJ2-7; D possibly corresponds to TRBD2 (6 bases). Trimming left V 6 bases short and J 2 bases short, with 11 bases between. This CDR3 has 13 amino acids. From germline, CDR1 is SNHLY and CDR2 FYNNEI.

V and J are TRBV30 and TRBJ1-3, with 11 bases that match TRBD1. Trimming took 1 base from V and 2 from J; bases not matched to a gene: 1. CDR1 is GTSNPN and CDR2 is SVGIG in the germline V gene (reference sequence). The CDR3 runs to 15 residues. In DNA, the CDR3 is TGTGCCTGGAGTGAGGACAGGGGGCCTGGAAACACCATATATTTT. Amino acids: CAWSEDRGPGNTIYF.

This clone has only one observation. This chain uses TRBV4-2 with TRBJ1-1; D possibly corresponds to TRBD1 (5 bases). The germline CDR1 and CDR2 sequences are LGHNA and YNFKEQ. Trimming shortened V by 0 bases and J by 3 bases, and 11 bases separated the two germline ends. The CDR3 has 15 residues. The CDR3: CASSQDRGEDTEAFF. The DNA for the CDR3 is TGTGCCAGCAGCCAAGATCGAGGGGAGGACACTGAAGCTTTCTTT.

The rearrangement links TRBV11-2 to TRBJ2-7; D might be TRBD1 (6 bases). The V and J ends lost 2 bases and 2 bases respectively, with 7 bases between them. This CDR3 has 13 amino acids. Looked up from germline, CDR1 is SGHAT and CDR2 is FQNNGV. CDR3 in amino acids: CASSLTGPYEQYF. The CDR3 bases are TGTGCCAGCAGCTTAACAGGGCCCTACGAGCAGTACTTC.

V usage is TRBV5-4 and J usage is TRBJ2-1; tentative D call: TRBD2 (6 bases). The germline V and J ends were trimmed by 0 bases and 7 bases, with 17 bases remaining between them. Germline V CDR1 and CDR2: SGHNT, YYREEE (reference sequence). The CDR3 spans 16 residues. CDR3 sequence (DNA): TGTGCCAGCAGCTTGGCCGGGGCGGGGTCCGGGAATGAGCAGTTCTTC. Its protein product is CASSLAGAGSGNEQFF.

This sequence joins TRBV6-5 and TRBJ2-1; weak D call: TRBD1 (5 bases). Germline V CDR1 and CDR2: MNHEY, SVGAGI. Trimming removed 2 bases at V and 4 bases at J, with 15 bases between. This CDR3 is 16 amino acids long. The CDR3 reads CASSYLDRLGYNEQFF. Written as DNA, the CDR3 is TGTGCCAGCAGTTACCTTGACAGACTGGGTTACAATGAGCAGTTCTTC.

The CDR3 nucleotides read TGCGCCAGCAGCCAAGGACTAGCGGGGGGCGTTAGCTCCTACGAGCAGTACTTC. It specifies CASSQGLAGGVSSYEQYF. The chain combines TRBV4-3 with TRBJ2-7, with TRBD2 matching over 13 bases. J lost 0 bases, V lost 1 base, and 6 bases had no gene match. The length of the CDR3 is 18 residues. CDR1 and CDR2 (germline): LGHNA, YSLEER.

The rearrangement uses TRBV27 and TRBJ1-1, with TRBD1 identical over 7 bases. After removal of 2 bases from V and 11 bases from J, the junction contained 11 bases not matched to a gene. This CDR3 region has 14 residues. Germline CDR1 reads MNHEY; CDR2 reads SMNVEV (reference sequence). The CDR3 DNA reads as TGTGCCAGCAGTTTAATCGACAGGGCGACGACTGCTTTCTTT. It yields the protein CASSLIDRATTAFF.

The gene calls are TRBV7-6 and TRBJ2-1, with 8 bases that match TRBD1. V was pared by 4 bases and J by 8 bases, with 10 bases of the junction left unmatched. This CDR3 has 15 residues. Germline values: CDR1 SGHVS, CDR2 FNYEAQ. The CDR3 DNA sequence: TGTGCCAGCAGCTCCCAGGACAGGGAGGAGTATGAGCAGTTCTTC. It encodes CASSSQDREEYEQFF.

This chain joins TRBV11-3 and TRBJ1-1; TRBD1 is a possible D gene (6 bases). V was shortened by 7 bases and J by 1 base, with 10 bases between the two germline ends. CDR1 is SGHNT and CDR2 is YENEEA in the germline V gene. The CDR3 extends over 13 amino acids. CDR3 amino acids: CASIRGQNTEAFF. In DNA, the CDR3 is TGTGCCAGCATCAGGGGCCAGAACACTGAAGCTTTCTTT. Filled out from reference TRBV11-3 and TRBJ1-1, the complete variable domain reads EAGVVQSPRYKIIEKKQPVAFWCNPISGHNTLYWYLQNLGQGPELLIRYENEEAVDDSQLPKDRFSAERLKGVDSTLKIQPAELGDSAVYLCASIRGQNTEAFFGQGTRLTVV.

The chain combines TRBV18 with TRBJ2-7; possible D gene TRBD1, 5 bases. There are 13 residues in the CDR3. The V end lost 2 bases, the J end lost 2 bases, and 7 bases lay between the germline ends. CDR1 is KGHSH, CDR2 LQKENI, per germline. The DNA of the CDR3 is TGTGCCAGCTCACCAACAGGAACCTACGAGCAGTACTTC. This encodes CASSPTGTYEQYF.

The rearrangement uses TRBV5-4 and TRBJ2-3, with D possibly TRBD2 on 5 matching bases. CDR3 length equals 15 residues. Germline lookup yields CDR1 SGHNT and CDR2 YYREEE (reference sequence). Trimming shortened V by 0 bases and J by 0 bases, and 8 bases separated the two germline ends. The CDR3 DNA sequence: TGTGCCAGCAGCTTGGGACGGGGAAGCACAGATACGCAGTATTTT. Amino acid sequence: CASSLGRGSTDTQYF.

The chain couples TRBV21-1 to TRBJ2-7; the tabulated D call, TRBD1, remains unverified against the DNA. TRBV21-1 is a known pseudogene. The CDR3 runs to 15 residues. The CDR3, as DNA: TGTGCCAGCAGCAAAGGGGTCGACAGGGGAAGGGATCAGTACTTC. The encoded protein is CASSKGVDRGRDQYF.